This T cell receptor beta chain was captured in a study of CD8+ T cells in alopecia areata. Study-level points and caveats: Sequenced scalp T cells also include alphabeta T cells resident in normal skin. Alopecia totalis/universalis scalp especially showed more expanded CD8+ clones than normal scalp.

A note on this clone: The antigen is undetermined.

cDNA reverse transcribed from extracted RNA served as the sequencing template. Produced via immunoSEQ multiplex PCR; TCRdb's table is partial and in-frame only. The table lists under 150,000 clones, 45% to 50% of them singletons. Peripheral blood, together with lesional scalp punch biopsies, was collected from alopecia areata patients. Sorting of CD4+ and CD8+ T cells was performed on PBMCs. V dropped 7 bases and J dropped 4 bases, with 22 bases sitting between them. Germline CDR1 is SQVTM and CDR2 is ANQGSEA. The CDR3 covers 16 residues. The rearrangement uses TRBV29-1 and TRBJ2-2; possible D gene TRBD2, 7 bases. This clonotype was obtained from a human donor with alopecia areata. The sample was NKG2D-low CD8+ T cells sorted from blood. The CDR3 loop is CSAEGGAGAFTGELFF. The CDR3 DNA follows: TGCAGCGCCGAAGGGGGGGCGGGAGCGTTCACCGGGGAGCTGTTTTTT.